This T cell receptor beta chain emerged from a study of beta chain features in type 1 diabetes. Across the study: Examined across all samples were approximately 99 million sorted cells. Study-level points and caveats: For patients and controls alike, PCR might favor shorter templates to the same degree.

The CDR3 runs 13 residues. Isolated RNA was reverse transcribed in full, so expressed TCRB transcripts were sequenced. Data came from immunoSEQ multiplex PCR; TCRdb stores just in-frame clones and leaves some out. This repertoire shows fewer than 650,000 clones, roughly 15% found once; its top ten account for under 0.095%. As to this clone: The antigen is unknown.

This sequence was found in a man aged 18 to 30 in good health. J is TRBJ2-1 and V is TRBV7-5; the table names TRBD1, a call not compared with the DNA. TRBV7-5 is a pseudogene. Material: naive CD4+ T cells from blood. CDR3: CARAWDTNCEQFF. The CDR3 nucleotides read TGTGCCAGAGCATGGGACACCAACTGTGAGCAGTTCTTC.